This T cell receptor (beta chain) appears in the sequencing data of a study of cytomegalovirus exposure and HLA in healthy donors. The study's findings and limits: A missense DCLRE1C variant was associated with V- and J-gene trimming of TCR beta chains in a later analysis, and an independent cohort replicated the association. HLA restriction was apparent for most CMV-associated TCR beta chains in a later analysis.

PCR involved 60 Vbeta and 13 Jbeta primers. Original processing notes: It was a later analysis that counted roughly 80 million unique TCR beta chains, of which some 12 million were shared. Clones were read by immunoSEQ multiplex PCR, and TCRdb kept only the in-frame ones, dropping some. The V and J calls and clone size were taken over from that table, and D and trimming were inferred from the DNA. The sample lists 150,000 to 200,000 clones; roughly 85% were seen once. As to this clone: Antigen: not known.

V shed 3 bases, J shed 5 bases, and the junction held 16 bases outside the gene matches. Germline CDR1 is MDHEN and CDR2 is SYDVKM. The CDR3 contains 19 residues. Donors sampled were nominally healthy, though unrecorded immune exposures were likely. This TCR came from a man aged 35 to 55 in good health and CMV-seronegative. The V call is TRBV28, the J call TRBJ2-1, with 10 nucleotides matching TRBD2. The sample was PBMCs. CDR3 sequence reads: CASSFPSPLLAGVDNEQFF. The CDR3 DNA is TGTGCCAGCAGTTTCCCCTCTCCCTTGCTAGCGGGAGTCGACAATGAGCAGTTCTTC.